This is a list of T cell receptor beta chains from one sample in a study of blood T cell repertoires in COVID-19. Method: immunoSEQ multiplex PCR; TCRdb's copy keeps in-frame clones and lacks some. Of about 200,000 clones in the sample, approximately 87% are singletons; the top ten hold approximately 6.2%. The sequencing sample was made of peripheral blood. The receptors here all came from a man in his sixties who had recovered from COVID-19. Each CDR3 is given with its conserved first and last residue. Each record gives: CDR3 length, J gene, V gene, CDR3 protein.

>18|TRBJ1-1|TRBV5-1
CASSPRDRGLTMNTEAFF
>14|TRBJ2-5|TRBV18
CASSPGLAVETQYF
>13|TRBJ1-1|TRBV18
CASSPGLNTEAFF
>16|TRBJ2-1|TRBV11-2
CASSLLDRLAYNEQFF
>15|TRBJ2-5|TRBV19
CASAQGRGWLETQYF
>19|TRBJ1-5|TRBV4-1
CASSQDYSGQVSGNQPQHF
>13|TRBJ2-3|TRBV12-3/TRBV12-4
CASSTVGTDTQYF
>14|TRBJ1-1|TRBV21-1
CASLAERGNTEAFF
>16|TRBJ2-2|TRBV7-3
CASSSNRGRDTGELFF
>14|TRBJ2-7|TRBV11-1
CASSLGQGGYEQYF
>12|TRBJ2-5|TRBV11-3
CASSPAGETQYF
>12|TRBJ2-7|TRBV6-5
CASSHPGRGGYF
>15|TRBJ1-1|TRBV28
CASSHHGGGQTEAFF
>15|TRBJ2-7|TRBV6-5
CASSYSHLLAAEQYF
>15|TRBJ1-2|TRBV5-4
CASSNNRGQLYGYTF
>15|TRBJ1-1|TRBV4-2
CASSQDQNRGAEAFF
>14|TRBJ2-1|TRBV7-9
CASSPGTSGREQFF
>14|TRBJ1-5|TRBV19
CASQTPGRVQPQHF
>14|TRBJ1-6|TRBV11-2
CASSLGVAGSPLHF
>13|TRBJ2-1|TRBV10-3
CAISGGTRNEQFF
>15|TRBJ1-1|TRBV24-1
CATSDWSEATTEAFF
>13|TRBJ2-7|TRBV6-5
CATRQTSSYEQYF